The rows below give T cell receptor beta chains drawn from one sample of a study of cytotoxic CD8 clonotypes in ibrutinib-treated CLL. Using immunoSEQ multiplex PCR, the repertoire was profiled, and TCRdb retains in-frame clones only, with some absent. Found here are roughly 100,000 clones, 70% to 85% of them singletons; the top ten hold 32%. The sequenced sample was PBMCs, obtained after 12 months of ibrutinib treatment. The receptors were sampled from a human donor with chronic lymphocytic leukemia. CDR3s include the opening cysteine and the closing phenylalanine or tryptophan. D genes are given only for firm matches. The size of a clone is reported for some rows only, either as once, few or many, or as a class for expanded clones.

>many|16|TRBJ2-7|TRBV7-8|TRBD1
CASSQNLRDRPYEQYF
TGTGCCAGCAGCCAAAACCTACGGGACAGACCCTACGAGCAGTACTTC
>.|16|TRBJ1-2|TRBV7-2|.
CASSLVQGLGISGYTF
TGTGCCAGCAGCTTAGTGCAGGGTTTAGGTATAAGTGGCTACACCTTC
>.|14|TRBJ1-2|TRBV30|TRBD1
CAWSHDRAHYGYTF
TGTGCCTGGAGTCATGACAGGGCCCACTATGGCTACACCTTC
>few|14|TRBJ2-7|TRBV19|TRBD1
CASRDRGSPYEQYF
TGTGCCAGCCGAGACAGGGGCTCTCCCTACGAGCAGTACTTC
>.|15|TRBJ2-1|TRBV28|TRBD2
CASSLGTSSGHEQFF
TGTGCCAGCAGTTTAGGGACTAGCAGTGGCCATGAGCAGTTCTTC
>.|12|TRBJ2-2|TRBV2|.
CASSEGPGGLFF
TGTGCCAGCAGTGAAGGGCCCGGGGGGCTGTTTTTT
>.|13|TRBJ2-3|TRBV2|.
CASSGRRTDTQYF
TGTGCCAGCAGTGGTCGACGCACAGATACGCAGTATTTT
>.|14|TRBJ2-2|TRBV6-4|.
CASSGRTNTGELFF
TGTGCCAGCAGTGGTAGAACGAACACCGGGGAGCTGTTTTTT
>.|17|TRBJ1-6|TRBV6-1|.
CASSEGALAGLGSPLHF
TGTGCCAGCAGTGAAGGGGCCCTCGCAGGGTTAGGCTCACCCCTCCACTTT
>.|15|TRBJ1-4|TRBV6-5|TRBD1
CASSWGGGADEKLFF
TGTGCCAGCAGTTGGGGAGGGGGCGCGGATGAAAAACTGTTTTTT
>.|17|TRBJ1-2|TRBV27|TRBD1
CASSPNPTGTSNYGYTF
TGTGCCAGCAGCCCAAACCCGACAGGGACCTCCAACTATGGCTACACCTTC
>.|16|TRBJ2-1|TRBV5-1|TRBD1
CASSPLGQGSYNEQFF
TGCGCCAGCAGCCCGCTGGGACAGGGATCCTACAATGAGCAGTTCTTC
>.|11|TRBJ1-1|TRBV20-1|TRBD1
CSAPRDRAAFF
TGCAGTGCTCCAAGAGACAGGGCGGCTTTCTTT
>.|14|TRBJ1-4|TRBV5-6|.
CASSLGGTNEKLFF
TGTGCCAGCAGCTTGGGAGGTACTAATGAAAAACTGTTTTTT
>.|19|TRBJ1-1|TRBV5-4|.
CASSLGPSRIRGEDTEAFF
TGTGCCAGCAGCTTGGGTCCTTCACGTATTCGTGGGGAGGACACTGAAGCTTTCTTT
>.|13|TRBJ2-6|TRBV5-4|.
CASSLSGANVLTF
TGTGCCAGCAGCCTCTCTGGGGCCAACGTCCTGACTTTC
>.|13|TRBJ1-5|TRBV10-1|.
CASSESGNQPQHF
TGCGCCAGCAGTGAGTCAGGGAATCAGCCCCAGCATTTT
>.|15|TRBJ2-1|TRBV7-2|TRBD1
CASSPDRAYNSEQFF
TGTGCCAGCAGCCCCGACAGGGCCTACAATAGTGAGCAGTTCTTC
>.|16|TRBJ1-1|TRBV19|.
CASRRASPGRNTEAFF
TGTGCCAGTAGGCGGGCCTCGCCGGGCAGGAACACTGAAGCTTTCTTT
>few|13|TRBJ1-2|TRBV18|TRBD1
CASSRDRGPGYTF
TGTGCCAGCTCAAGGGACAGGGGGCCTGGCTACACCTTC
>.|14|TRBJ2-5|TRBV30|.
CAWRTSYGQETQYF
TGTGCCTGGAGGACGTCTTACGGCCAAGAGACCCAGTACTTC
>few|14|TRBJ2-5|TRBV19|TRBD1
CASSDHGQVETQYF
TGTGCCAGCAGTGACCACGGACAGGTAGAGACCCAGTACTTC
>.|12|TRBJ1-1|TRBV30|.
CAWSPMNTEAFF
TGTGCCTGGAGTCCGATGAACACTGAAGCTTTCTTT
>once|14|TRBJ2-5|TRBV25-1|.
CASSPTGPQETQYF
TGTGCCAGCAGTCCGACAGGCCCTCAAGAGACCCAGTACTTC
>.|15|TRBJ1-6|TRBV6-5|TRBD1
CASSYSSRGQSPLHF
TGTGCCAGCAGTTACAGTAGCAGGGGGCAATCACCCCTCCACTTT
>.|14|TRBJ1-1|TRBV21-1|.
CASCGGTGNTEAFF
TGTGCCAGCTGCGGGGGAACGGGCAACACTGAAGCTTTCTTT
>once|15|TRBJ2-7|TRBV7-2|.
CASSLGASLSYEQYF
TGTGCCAGCAGCTTAGGGGCTAGCTTGAGCTACGAGCAGTACTTC
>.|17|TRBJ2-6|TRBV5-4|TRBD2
CASSFPSGISGANVLTF
TGTGCCAGCAGCTTTCCTAGCGGTATCTCTGGGGCCAACGTCCTGACTTTC
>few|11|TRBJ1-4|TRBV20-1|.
CSAIRSEKLFF
TGCAGTGCTATCAGGTCGGAAAAACTGTTTTTT
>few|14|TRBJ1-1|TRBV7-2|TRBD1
CASSSDRGRTEAFF
TGTGCCAGCAGCTCCGACAGGGGGCGGACTGAAGCTTTCTTT
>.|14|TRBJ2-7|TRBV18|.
CASSPNPDGYEQYF
TGTGCCAGCTCACCTAACCCCGACGGATACGAGCAGTACTTC